This TCR beta chain was captured by sequencing in a study of blood T cell repertoires in COVID-19. The wider study: Material from acute and convalescent COVID-19 was sourced from the United States, Italy and Spain.

The method was immunoSEQ multiplex PCR; TCRdb's version includes in-frame clones alone and lacks a portion of them. The sample lists some 25,000 clones, around 81% occurring once. The CDR3 loop spans 17 amino acids. The V gene end was trimmed by 6 bases and the J gene end by 6 bases; junction bases not matched to a gene: 16. Sequences were obtained from peripheral blood. This receptor was taken from a man between 65 and 80 years old with acute or convalescent COVID-19. This chain links TRBV23-1 with TRBJ1-5; 8 nucleotides agree with TRBD1. TRBV23-1 is reported as an ORF; its role is uncertain. The CDR3 loop reads CASRPGQVPIRGQPQHF. For the CDR3, the DNA is TGCGCCAGCAGGCCGGGACAGGTGCCCATAAGGGGTCAGCCCCAGCATTTT.